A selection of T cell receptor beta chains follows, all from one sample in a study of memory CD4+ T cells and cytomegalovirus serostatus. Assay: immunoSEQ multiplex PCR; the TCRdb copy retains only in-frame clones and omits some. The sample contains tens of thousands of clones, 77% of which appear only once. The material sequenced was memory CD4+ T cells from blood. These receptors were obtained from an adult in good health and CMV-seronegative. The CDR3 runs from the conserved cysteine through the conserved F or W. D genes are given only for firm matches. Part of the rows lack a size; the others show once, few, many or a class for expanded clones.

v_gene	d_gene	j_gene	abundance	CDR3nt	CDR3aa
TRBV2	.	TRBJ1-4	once	TGTGCCAGCAGGCCCGGGACTCCGGCAACTAATGAAAAACTGTTTTTT	CASRPGTPATNEKLFF
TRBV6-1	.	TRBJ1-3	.	TGTGCCAGCAGCCGAGACAGCAACTCTGGAAACACCATATATTTT	CASSRDSNSGNTIYF
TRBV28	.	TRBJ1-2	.	TGTGCCAGCAGTTTATGGGATTATGGCTACACCTTC	CASSLWDYGYTF
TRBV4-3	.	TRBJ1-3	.	TGCGCCAGCAGCCAAGATTCGGGGCCTACTGGAAACACCATATATTTT	CASSQDSGPTGNTIYF
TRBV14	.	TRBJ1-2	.	TGTGCCAGCAGCCAAGAAAAGAATTTTGGCTACACCTTC	CASSQEKNFGYTF
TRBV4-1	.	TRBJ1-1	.	TGCGCCAGCAGCCAACTCGCGATTATTCGGGGAGATAACACTGAAGCTTTCTTT	CASSQLAIIRGDNTEAFF
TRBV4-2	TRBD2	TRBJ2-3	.	TGTGCCAGCAGCCAAGATCTAACTAGCGGCCTCCTCACAGATACGCAGTATTTT	CASSQDLTSGLLTDTQYF
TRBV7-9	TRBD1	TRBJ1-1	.	TGTGCCAGCAGTAGTACAGGGGCCCGAAGCACTGAAGCTTTCTTT	CASSSTGARSTEAFF
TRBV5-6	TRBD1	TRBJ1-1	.	TGTGCCAGCAGCTGGCAGGGGGCGACTGAAGCTTTCTTT	CASSWQGATEAFF
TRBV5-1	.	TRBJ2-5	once	TGCGCCAGCAGCTTGGCCACAGGCCAAGAGACCCAGTACTTC	CASSLATGQETQYF
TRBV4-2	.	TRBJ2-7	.	TGTGCCAGCAGCCACGGCCTAGCCCACAGGGACAACGAGCAGTACTTC	CASSHGLAHRDNEQYF
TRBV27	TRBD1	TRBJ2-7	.	TGTGCCAGCAGTTCTGAGTGGCAACAATACAGGGGTCACGCGTGGGAGCAGTACTTC	CASSSEWQQYRGHAWEQYF
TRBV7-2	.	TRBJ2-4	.	TGTGCCAGCAGCTCCCGGGGACTCGCAATCGGAAACATTCAGTACTTC	CASSSRGLAIGNIQYF
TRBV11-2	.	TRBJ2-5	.	TGTGCCAGCAGCTTAGCGGGTCGGAGGGAGACCCAGTACTTC	CASSLAGRRETQYF
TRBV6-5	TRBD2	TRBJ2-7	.	TGTGCCAGCAGTAGCGGGGCTAGCGGGGATTACGAGCAGTACTTC	CASSSGASGDYEQYF
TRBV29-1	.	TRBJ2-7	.	TGCAGCGTTGCCCTAGGACAGTACGAGCAGTACTTC	CSVALGQYEQYF
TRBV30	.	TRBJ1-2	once	TGTGCCTATACGCTACAGGGATTGTATCGGGATGGCTACACCTTC	CAYTLQGLYRDGYTF
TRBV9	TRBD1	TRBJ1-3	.	TGTGCCAGCAGCCGCACAGGGGCTGGAAACACCATATATTTT	CASSRTGAGNTIYF
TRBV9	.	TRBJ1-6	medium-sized	TGTGCCAGCAGCGTAGAAGGTTCACCCCTCCACTTT	CASSVEGSPLHF
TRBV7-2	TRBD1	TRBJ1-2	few	TGTGCCAGCAGCTCAGGACAGGGCTATGGCTACACCTTC	CASSSGQGYGYTF
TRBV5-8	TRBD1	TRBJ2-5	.	TGTGCCAGCAGCCCGGGCAGGGGGTACCAAGAGACCCAGTACTTC	CASSPGRGYQETQYF
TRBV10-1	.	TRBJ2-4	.	TGCGCCAGCAGTCCCCGGGGCGGCTGGGACATTCAGTACTTC	CASSPRGGWDIQYF
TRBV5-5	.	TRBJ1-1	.	TGTGCCAGCAGCTTGAGGTATGGGGGGAACACTGAAGCTTTCTTT	CASSLRYGGNTEAFF
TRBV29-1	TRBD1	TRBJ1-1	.	TGCAGCGTTTTTCTAACAGGGGGGGACACTGAAGCTTTCTTT	CSVFLTGGDTEAFF
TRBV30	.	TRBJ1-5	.	TGTGCCTGGAGTCGACAGGACAATCAGCCCCAGCATTTT	CAWSRQDNQPQHF
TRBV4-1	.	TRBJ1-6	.	TGCGCCAGCAGCCAAGAGATCTATTCGTCAGGGGTTAATTCACCCCTCCACTTT	CASSQEIYSSGVNSPLHF
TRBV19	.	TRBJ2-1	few	TGTGCCAGTAGTTCCGCCGGGACACGGTCCTACAATGAGCAGTTCTTC	CASSSAGTRSYNEQFF
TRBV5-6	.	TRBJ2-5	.	TGTGCCAGCAGCAAACAAGAGACCCAGTACTTC	CASSKQETQYF
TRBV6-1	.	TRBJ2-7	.	TGTGCCAGCAGTGTTACTCAAGGGGCCTACGAGCAGTACTTC	CASSVTQGAYEQYF
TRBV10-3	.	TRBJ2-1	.	TGTGCCTCCCAAGGTGGCAATGAGCAGTTCTTC	CASQGGNEQFF
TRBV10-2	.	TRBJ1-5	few	TGCGCCAGCAGGGGCGGAGAATATCAGCCCCAGCATTTT	CASRGGEYQPQHF
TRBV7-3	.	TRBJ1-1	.	TGTGCCAGCAGCTCGGGGCCGAACACTGAAGCTTTCTTT	CASSSGPNTEAFF
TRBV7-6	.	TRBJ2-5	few	TGTGCCAGCAGCTTAGCTAGCGGAATCCAAGAGACCCAGTACTTC	CASSLASGIQETQYF
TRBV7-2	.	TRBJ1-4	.	TGTGCCAGCAGCTTAGTTGAGGGGCTGGGTGAAAAACTGTTTTTT	CASSLVEGLGEKLFF
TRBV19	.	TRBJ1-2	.	TGTGCCAGTAGCTCCCAGTGGACAGCGAGCTATGGCTACACCTTC	CASSSQWTASYGYTF
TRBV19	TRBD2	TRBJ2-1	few	TGTGCCAGTAGTAGGCTAGCGGGAGCGTACAATGAGCAGTTCTTC	CASSRLAGAYNEQFF
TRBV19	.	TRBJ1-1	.	TGTGCCAGTAGTACCCAGGCGGCGGTCACTGAAGCTTTCTTT	CASSTQAAVTEAFF
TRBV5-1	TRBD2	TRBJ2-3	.	TGCGCCAGCAGCTTGCATCGGCTAGCGGGGGGCACAGATACGCAGTATTTT	CASSLHRLAGGTDTQYF
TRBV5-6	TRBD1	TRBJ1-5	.	TGTGCCAGCAGCTTGGGAGGACAGGGGGTTAGGGGCAATCAGCCCCAGCATTTT	CASSLGGQGVRGNQPQHF
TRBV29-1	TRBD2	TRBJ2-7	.	TGCAGCTTCATTGGGGGGGTCTTAGACTACGAGCAGTACTTC	CSFIGGVLDYEQYF
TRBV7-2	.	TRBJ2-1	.	TGTGCCAGCAGCCCCCACAATGAGCAGTTCTTC	CASSPHNEQFF
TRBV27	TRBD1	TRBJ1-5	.	TGTGCCAGCAGTCGTACAGGGGGCGGGATGATCGGCCAGCCCCAGCATTTT	CASSRTGGGMIGQPQHF
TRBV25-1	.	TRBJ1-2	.	TGTGCCAGCCAAAGCGCGAACGGCCATGGCTATACCTTC	CASQSANGHGYTF
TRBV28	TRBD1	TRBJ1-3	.	TGTGCCAGCAGTCCGTATCCCACAGGGGGTGGAAACACCATATATTTT	CASSPYPTGGGNTIYF
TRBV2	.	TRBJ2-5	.	TGTGCCAGCAGTTCTGAGACCCAGTACTTC	CASSSETQYF
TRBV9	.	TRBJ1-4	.	TGTGCCAGCAGCCAAACCCAGGGCCGAACGATGGGGGAAAAACTGTTTTTT	CASSQTQGRTMGEKLFF
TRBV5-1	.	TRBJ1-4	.	TGCGCCAGCAGCTTGGGCACCACACTTGAAAAACTGTTTTTT	CASSLGTTLEKLFF
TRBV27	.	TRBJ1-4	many	TGTGCCAGCAGCCCCAGGAGAGGCCGTGGGGAAAAACTGTTTTTT	CASSPRRGRGEKLFF
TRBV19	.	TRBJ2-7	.	TGTGCCAGTAGTAGCGGAGACTTACGAGCCTACGAGCAGTACTTC	CASSSGDLRAYEQYF
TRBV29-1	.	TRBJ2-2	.	TGCAGCGTTGGACACACGAACACCGGGGAGCTGTTTTTT	CSVGHTNTGELFF
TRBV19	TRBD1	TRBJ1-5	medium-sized	TGTGCCAGTGTAGACAGGGTCAATCAGCCCCAGCATTTT	CASVDRVNQPQHF
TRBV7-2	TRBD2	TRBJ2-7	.	TGTGCCAGCAGCCAGGGACTAGCTCGCTCCTACGAGCAGTACTTC	CASSQGLARSYEQYF
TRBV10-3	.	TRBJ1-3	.	TGTGCCATCAAGGGTCAGGGCTCTGGAAACACCATATATTTT	CAIKGQGSGNTIYF
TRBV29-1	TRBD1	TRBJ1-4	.	TGCAGCGTTTCAGGCCGACAGGGTTTAAGGGAAAAACTGTTTTTT	CSVSGRQGLREKLFF
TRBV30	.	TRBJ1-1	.	TGTGCCTGGAGTGTTGTCGGGGTCAGAGCTTTCTTT	CAWSVVGVRAFF
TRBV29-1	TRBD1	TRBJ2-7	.	TGCAGCGTTTCGAGACAGGGTCCCCACGAGCAGTACTTC	CSVSRQGPHEQYF
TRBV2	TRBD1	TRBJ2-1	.	TGTGCCACCGGGTGGGACAGTTCCTACAATGAGCAGTTCTTC	CATGWDSSYNEQFF
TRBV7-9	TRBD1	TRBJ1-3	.	TGTGCCAGCAGCAGGATCGGGCAGGGGGCTGGAAACACCATATATTTT	CASSRIGQGAGNTIYF
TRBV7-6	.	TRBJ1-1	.	TGTGCCAGCAGCCCCAGGCCGGGGGGCACTGAAGCTTTCTTT	CASSPRPGGTEAFF
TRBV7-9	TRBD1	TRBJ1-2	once	TGTGCCAGCAGCCCTGGACAGGCTTGGGTTGAATATGGCTACACCTTC	CASSPGQAWVEYGYTF